This is a list of T cell receptor beta chains from one sample in a study of T cell responses to AZD1222 COVID-19 vaccine. Libraries were prepared by immunoSEQ multiplex PCR; TCRdb keeps only in-frame clonotypes and omits some of them. The sample holds 150,000 to 200,000 clones, less than 95% seen once. This specimen consisted of peripheral blood, obtained on day 0 of AZD1222 vaccination. The receptors derive from an adult in good health. CDR3s include the opening cysteine and the closing phenylalanine or tryptophan. The D gene is left open where the match is weak. Size is omitted from some rows. Given values are once, few, many or a class for expanded clones.

v_call: TRBV30; clone_size: NA; j_call: TRBJ1-2; d_call: NA; cdr3_aa: CAWSDGVLNYGYTF; cdr3_nt: TGTGCCTGGAGTGATGGAGTTCTTAACTATGGCTACACCTTC
v_call: TRBV2; clone_size: NA; j_call: TRBJ2-7; d_call: NA; cdr3_aa: CASRLTWEQYF; cdr3_nt: TGTGCCAGCAGACTTACGTGGGAGCAGTACTTC
v_call: TRBV9; clone_size: NA; j_call: TRBJ2-5; d_call: TRBD2; cdr3_aa: CASSVDLAVQETQYF; cdr3_nt: TGTGCCAGCAGCGTAGATCTAGCGGTTCAAGAGACCCAGTACTTC
v_call: TRBV6-5; clone_size: NA; j_call: TRBJ1-1; d_call: NA; cdr3_aa: CASRTEFMNTEAFF; cdr3_nt: TGTGCCAGTCGGACGGAGTTCATGAACACTGAAGCTTTCTTT
v_call: TRBV6-5; clone_size: once; j_call: TRBJ2-2; d_call: NA; cdr3_aa: CASRDSLGGELFF; cdr3_nt: TGTGCCAGCAGGGACAGCCTTGGCGGGGAGCTGTTTTTT
v_call: TRBV24-1; clone_size: NA; j_call: TRBJ1-2; d_call: NA; cdr3_aa: CATSDPKLGRYGYTF; cdr3_nt: TGTGCCACCAGTGACCCGAAGCTTGGGCGGTATGGCTACACCTTC
v_call: TRBV11-1; clone_size: NA; j_call: TRBJ2-3; d_call: NA; cdr3_aa: CASSLSGARGQDTQYF; cdr3_nt: TGTGCCAGCAGCTTGTCGGGGGCGAGGGGCCAAGATACGCAGTATTTT
v_call: TRBV7-8; clone_size: NA; j_call: TRBJ1-1; d_call: NA; cdr3_aa: CASSLARGRTEAFF; cdr3_nt: TGTGCCAGCAGCTTAGCCAGGGGCAGGACTGAAGCTTTCTTT
v_call: TRBV7-2; clone_size: NA; j_call: TRBJ2-5; d_call: TRBD2; cdr3_aa: CASSVAGGLQETQYF; cdr3_nt: TGTGCCAGCAGCGTAGCGGGAGGGTTACAAGAGACCCAGTACTTC
v_call: TRBV9; clone_size: NA; j_call: TRBJ2-5; d_call: TRBD2; cdr3_aa: CASSVIPGLGQETQYF; cdr3_nt: TGTGCCAGCAGCGTGATTCCGGGACTAGGGCAAGAGACCCAGTACTTC
v_call: TRBV19; clone_size: NA; j_call: TRBJ1-4; d_call: NA; cdr3_aa: CASSILGAAVSSTNEKLFF; cdr3_nt: TGTGCCAGTAGTATTTTGGGGGCGGCCGTTAGCTCAACTAATGAAAAACTGTTTTTT
v_call: TRBV28; clone_size: NA; j_call: TRBJ2-1; d_call: NA; cdr3_aa: CASLARLTNEQFF; cdr3_nt: TGTGCCAGCCTCGCCAGGTTAACTAATGAGCAGTTCTTC
v_call: TRBV5-4; clone_size: NA; j_call: TRBJ2-3; d_call: TRBD2; cdr3_aa: CASSSGLAGLTDTQYF; cdr3_nt: TGTGCCAGCAGCTCGGGACTAGCGGGTCTCACAGATACGCAGTATTTT
v_call: TRBV5-1; clone_size: NA; j_call: TRBJ1-2; d_call: NA; cdr3_aa: CASSPGLPENYGYTF; cdr3_nt: TGCGCCAGCAGCCCGGGACTCCCAGAGAACTATGGCTACACCTTC
v_call: TRBV5-1; clone_size: NA; j_call: TRBJ2-7; d_call: TRBD1; cdr3_aa: CASSSRQGADEQYF; cdr3_nt: TGCGCCAGCAGCTCTCGACAGGGGGCAGACGAGCAGTACTTC
v_call: TRBV6-6; clone_size: NA; j_call: TRBJ2-7; d_call: NA; cdr3_aa: CASRLLEGKGYEQYF; cdr3_nt: TGTGCCAGCAGGTTGTTAGAGGGTAAGGGCTACGAGCAGTACTTC
v_call: TRBV19; clone_size: NA; j_call: TRBJ1-2; d_call: TRBD1; cdr3_aa: CASTRTGSPNYGYTF; cdr3_nt: TGTGCCAGTACCCGGACAGGTTCACCTAACTATGGCTACACCTTC
v_call: TRBV5-6; clone_size: NA; j_call: TRBJ2-2; d_call: NA; cdr3_aa: CASSPGFPGELFF; cdr3_nt: TGTGCCAGCAGCCCAGGGTTCCCCGGGGAGCTGTTTTTT
v_call: TRBV6-5; clone_size: NA; j_call: TRBJ2-3; d_call: NA; cdr3_aa: CASSTTDTDTQYF; cdr3_nt: TGTGCCAGCAGTACGACGGACACAGATACGCAGTATTTT
v_call: TRBV7-9; clone_size: NA; j_call: TRBJ1-3; d_call: NA; cdr3_aa: CASSLTPTISGNTIYF; cdr3_nt: TGTGCCAGCAGCTTAACCCCGACCATTTCTGGAAACACCATATATTTT
v_call: TRBV27; clone_size: NA; j_call: TRBJ2-1; d_call: NA; cdr3_aa: CASSPVGGAHNEQFF; cdr3_nt: TGTGCCAGCAGTCCCGTGGGGGGGGCGCACAATGAGCAGTTCTTC
v_call: TRBV7-2; clone_size: NA; j_call: TRBJ2-7; d_call: NA; cdr3_aa: CASSLGGNYEQYF; cdr3_nt: TGTGCCAGCAGCTTAGGGGGCAACTACGAGCAGTACTTC
v_call: TRBV7-8; clone_size: NA; j_call: TRBJ1-4; d_call: TRBD1; cdr3_aa: CASSFHGRDRAEDNEKLFF; cdr3_nt: TGTGCCAGCAGCTTCCACGGACGGGACAGGGCTGAGGATAATGAAAAACTGTTTTTT
v_call: TRBV5-1; clone_size: NA; j_call: TRBJ1-1; d_call: NA; cdr3_aa: CASSPQWNTEAFF; cdr3_nt: TGCGCCAGCAGCCCCCAGTGGAACACTGAAGCTTTCTTT
v_call: TRBV27; clone_size: NA; j_call: TRBJ2-7; d_call: NA; cdr3_aa: CASSFAGAYEQYF; cdr3_nt: TGTGCCAGCAGTTTCGCGGGCGCCTACGAGCAGTACTTC
v_call: TRBV29-1; clone_size: NA; j_call: TRBJ1-2; d_call: TRBD1; cdr3_aa: CSVENRGGNYGYTF; cdr3_nt: TGCAGCGTTGAAAACAGGGGTGGAAACTATGGCTACACCTTC
v_call: TRBV7-2; clone_size: NA; j_call: TRBJ2-1; d_call: NA; cdr3_aa: CASAIQGGVYNEQFF; cdr3_nt: TGTGCCAGCGCCATCCAGGGGGGGGTATACAATGAGCAGTTCTTC
v_call: TRBV9; clone_size: NA; j_call: TRBJ2-1; d_call: TRBD1; cdr3_aa: CASSSGTGPNNEQFF; cdr3_nt: TGTGCCAGCAGCTCCGGGACAGGGCCAAACAATGAGCAGTTCTTC
v_call: TRBV3-1/TRBV3-2; clone_size: NA; j_call: TRBJ2-7; d_call: TRBD2; cdr3_aa: CASSQGLAGGPGEQYF; cdr3_nt: TGTGCCAGCAGCCAAGGGTTAGCGGGAGGGCCTGGGGAGCAGTACTTC
v_call: TRBV19; clone_size: NA; j_call: TRBJ1-3; d_call: NA; cdr3_aa: CASGRSGNTIYF; cdr3_nt: TGTGCCAGTGGCAGGTCTGGAAACACCATATATTTT
v_call: TRBV7-3; clone_size: NA; j_call: TRBJ2-3; d_call: NA; cdr3_aa: CASSLMGSPTDTQYF; cdr3_nt: TGTGCCAGCAGCTTAATGGGCTCACCCACAGATACGCAGTATTTT
v_call: TRBV29-1; clone_size: NA; j_call: TRBJ2-1; d_call: NA; cdr3_aa: CSVESVSGTSYNEQFF; cdr3_nt: TGCAGCGTTGAATCGGTTAGCGGAACCTCCTACAATGAGCAGTTCTTC
v_call: TRBV14; clone_size: once; j_call: TRBJ2-1; d_call: NA; cdr3_aa: CASSQGLYGYNEQFF; cdr3_nt: TGTGCCAGCAGCCAAGGTCTTTACGGATACAATGAGCAGTTCTTC
v_call: TRBV7-2; clone_size: NA; j_call: TRBJ2-3; d_call: TRBD2; cdr3_aa: CASSGYAGGQTDTQYF; cdr3_nt: TGTGCCAGCAGCGGATACGCGGGGGGGCAAACAGATACGCAGTATTTT
v_call: TRBV5-4; clone_size: few; j_call: TRBJ1-5; d_call: NA; cdr3_aa: CASSLQGQPQHF; cdr3_nt: TGTGCCAGCAGCTTGCAGGGTCAGCCCCAGCATTTT
v_call: TRBV5-1; clone_size: NA; j_call: TRBJ2-1; d_call: NA; cdr3_aa: CASSLIVGAGEQFF; cdr3_nt: TGCGCCAGCAGCTTGATTGTGGGGGCGGGTGAGCAGTTCTTC
v_call: TRBV5-6; clone_size: NA; j_call: TRBJ2-7; d_call: NA; cdr3_aa: CASSLGRTYEQYF; cdr3_nt: TGTGCCAGCAGCTTGGGCCGAACCTACGAGCAGTACTTC
v_call: TRBV11-2; clone_size: NA; j_call: TRBJ2-2; d_call: NA; cdr3_aa: CASSLDRGRTGELFF; cdr3_nt: TGTGCCAGCAGCTTAGATCGGGGGCGCACCGGGGAGCTGTTTTTT
v_call: TRBV6-5; clone_size: NA; j_call: TRBJ2-1; d_call: TRBD1; cdr3_aa: CASSYSGTGVNEQFF; cdr3_nt: TGTGCCAGCAGTTACAGCGGGACAGGGGTAAATGAGCAGTTCTTC
v_call: TRBV27; clone_size: NA; j_call: TRBJ2-2; d_call: TRBD2; cdr3_aa: CASSWVLAGRTGELFF; cdr3_nt: TGTGCCAGCAGTTGGGTACTAGCGGGACGGACCGGGGAGCTGTTTTTT
v_call: TRBV7-3; clone_size: NA; j_call: TRBJ2-5; d_call: NA; cdr3_aa: CASSPQGLGETQYF; cdr3_nt: TGTGCCAGCAGCCCCCAGGGACTGGGGGAGACCCAGTACTTC
v_call: TRBV6-1; clone_size: NA; j_call: TRBJ1-2; d_call: NA; cdr3_aa: CASSDRTPPVYGYTF; cdr3_nt: TGTGCCAGCAGTGACCGGACCCCTCCCGTCTATGGCTACACCTTC
v_call: TRBV5-1; clone_size: NA; j_call: TRBJ2-7; d_call: NA; cdr3_aa: CASTPGTGPYEQYF; cdr3_nt: TGCGCCAGCACCCCCGGCACAGGGCCCTACGAGCAGTACTTC
v_call: TRBV19; clone_size: NA; j_call: TRBJ1-5; d_call: NA; cdr3_aa: CASPAPQGIDQPQHF; cdr3_nt: TGTGCCAGTCCGGCCCCCCAGGGCATAGATCAGCCCCAGCATTTT
v_call: TRBV5-4; clone_size: NA; j_call: TRBJ1-3; d_call: TRBD1; cdr3_aa: CANHRGDTIYF; cdr3_nt: TGTGCCAACCACAGGGGTGACACCATATATTTT
v_call: TRBV4-1; clone_size: NA; j_call: TRBJ1-2; d_call: NA; cdr3_aa: CASSQGLSGYTF; cdr3_nt: TGCGCCAGCAGCCAGGGACTGAGTGGCTACACCTTC
v_call: TRBV7-9; clone_size: once; j_call: TRBJ1-1; d_call: NA; cdr3_aa: CASSPTANTEAFF; cdr3_nt: TGTGCCAGCAGCCCGACGGCGAACACTGAAGCTTTCTTT
v_call: TRBV30; clone_size: NA; j_call: TRBJ2-7; d_call: NA; cdr3_aa: CAWRPWPRGEQYF; cdr3_nt: TGTGCCTGGCGTCCCTGGCCACGGGGCGAGCAGTACTTC
v_call: TRBV9; clone_size: once; j_call: TRBJ2-5; d_call: TRBD2; cdr3_aa: CASSAYGGDSQETQYF; cdr3_nt: TGTGCCAGCAGCGCCTATGGGGGGGATAGTCAAGAGACCCAGTACTTC
v_call: TRBV6-2/TRBV6-3; clone_size: NA; j_call: TRBJ2-7; d_call: NA; cdr3_aa: CASSYSNKGYEQYF; cdr3_nt: TGTGCCAGCAGTTACTCGAATAAGGGTTACGAGCAGTACTTC
v_call: TRBV14; clone_size: NA; j_call: TRBJ2-2; d_call: NA; cdr3_aa: CASSPRETGELFF; cdr3_nt: TGTGCCAGCAGCCCCAGGGAGACCGGGGAGCTGTTTTTT
v_call: TRBV6-2/TRBV6-3; clone_size: NA; j_call: TRBJ2-1; d_call: TRBD1; cdr3_aa: CASSPLIRGPSYNEQFF; cdr3_nt: TGTGCCAGCAGCCCACTTATCAGGGGGCCCTCCTACAATGAGCAGTTCTTC